This TCR beta chain was obtained from a study of cytomegalovirus exposure and HLA in healthy donors. PCR primers comprised 60 Vbeta and 13 Jbeta primers. Assay used: immunoSEQ multiplex PCR; TCRdb lists only in-frame clones, some missing. The sample contains fewer than 150,000 clones, approximately 74% of which appear only once. Between the trimmed V and J ends, which lost 0 bases and 0 bases, there was a span of 9 bases. CDR1 is SGHNT and CDR2 is YYREEE in the germline V gene (reference sequence). CDR3 size: 15 residues. This clone was seen a few times. This chain links TRBV5-4 with TRBJ1-1, with D possibly TRBD1 on 5 matching bases. Specimen: PBMCs. The TCR sequence derives from a woman aged 45-65 years in good health and CMV-seropositive. The CDR3 nucleotides read TGTGCCAGCAGCTTGGTTGACAGAGTGAACACTGAAGCTTTCTTT. As protein: CASSLVDRVNTEAFF.